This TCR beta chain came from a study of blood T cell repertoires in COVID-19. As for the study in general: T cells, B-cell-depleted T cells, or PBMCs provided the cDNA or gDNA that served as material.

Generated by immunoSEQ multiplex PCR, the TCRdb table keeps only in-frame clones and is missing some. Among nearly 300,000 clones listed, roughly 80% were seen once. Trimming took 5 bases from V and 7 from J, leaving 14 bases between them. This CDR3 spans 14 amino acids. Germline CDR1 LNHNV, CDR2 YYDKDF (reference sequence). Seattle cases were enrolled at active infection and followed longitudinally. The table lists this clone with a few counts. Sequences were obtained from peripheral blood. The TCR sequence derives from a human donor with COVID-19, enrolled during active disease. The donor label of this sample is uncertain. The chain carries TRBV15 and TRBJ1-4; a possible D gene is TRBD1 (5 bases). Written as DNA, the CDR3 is TGTGCCACCAGCCCCACTAATAGGGGTGAAAAACTGTTTTTT. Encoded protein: CATSPTNRGEKLFF. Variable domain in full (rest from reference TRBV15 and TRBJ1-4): DAMVIQNPRYQVTQFGKPVTLSCSQTLNHNVMYWYQQKSSQAPKLLFHYYDKDFNNEADTPDNFQSRRPNTSFCFLDIRSPGLGDTAMYLCATSPTNRGEKLFFGSGTQLSVL.